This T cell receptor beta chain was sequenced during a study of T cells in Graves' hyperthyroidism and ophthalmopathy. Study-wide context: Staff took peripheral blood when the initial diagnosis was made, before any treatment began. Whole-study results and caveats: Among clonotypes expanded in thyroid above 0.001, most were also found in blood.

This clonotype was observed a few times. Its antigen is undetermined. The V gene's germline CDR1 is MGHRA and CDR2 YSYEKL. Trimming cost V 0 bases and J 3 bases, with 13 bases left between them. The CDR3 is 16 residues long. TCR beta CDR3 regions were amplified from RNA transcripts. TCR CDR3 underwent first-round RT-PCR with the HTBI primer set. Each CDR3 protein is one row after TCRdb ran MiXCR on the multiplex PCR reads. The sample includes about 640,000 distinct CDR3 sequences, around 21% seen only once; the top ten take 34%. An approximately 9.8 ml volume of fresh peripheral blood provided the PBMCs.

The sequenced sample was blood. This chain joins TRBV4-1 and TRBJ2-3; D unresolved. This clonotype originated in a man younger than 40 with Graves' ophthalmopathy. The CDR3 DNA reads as TGCGCCAGCAGCCAAGATGTAACAGTGTCAACAGATACGCAGTATTTT. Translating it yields CASSQDVTVSTDTQYF.